This passage covers 14 T cell receptor beta chains from one sample sequenced in a study of T cells in Graves' hyperthyroidism and ophthalmopathy. Amplification of TCR beta CDR3 regions was performed using RNA transcripts as template. The TCR CDR3 was amplified in a first-round RT-PCR using the HTBI primer set. One entry per CDR3 protein, called by TCRdb with MiXCR from the multiplex PCR reads. Of 610,000 or so distinct CDR3 sequences listed, 40% to 55% are singletons. The sequencing input was peripheral blood or thyroid tissue (not recorded which). Source of these receptors: a woman aged 18-30 years with Graves' hyperthyroidism.

This clonotype was found once. The CDR3 nucleotides are TGCAGTAGTAGGGGGGTGAACACTGAAGCTTTCTTT. This translates into CSSRGVNTEAFF. The chain links TRBV20-1 to TRBJ1-1; the D gene is possibly TRBD1 (6 bases). Looked up from germline, CDR1 is DFQATT and CDR2 is SNEGSKA (reference sequence). Deletions cut 8 bases from V and 0 bases from J, with 10 bases between. The CDR3 is 12 amino acids.

The V and J genes are TRBV29-1 and TRBJ1-2; no firm D call. The CDR3 sequence is 10 residues long. V shed 8 bases and J shed 5 bases, with 9 bases lying between them. CDR1 is SQVTM and CDR2 is ANQGSEA in the germline V gene. CDR3 sequence (DNA): TGCAGCAGTGACAAGTATGGCTACACCTTC. Amino acids: CSSDKYGYTF.

Remarks on this clonotype: Just one base apart from a much larger clone, this may be a read error. V is TRBV9 and J is TRBJ2-2; TRBD1 might be the D (5 bases). The CDR3 has 15 amino acids. CDR1 is SGDLS and CDR2 is YYNGEE in the germline V gene. The V and J ends lost 4 bases and 3 bases respectively, with 13 bases between them. Here the CDR3 DNA reads TGTGCCAGCAGCCCCCATGGGGCTGACACCGGGGAGCTGTTTTTT. Its translation is CASSPHGADTGELFF.

The gene calls are TRBV2 and TRBJ1-6, with 10 bases that match TRBD1. V gave up 1 base and J gave up 9 bases; unmatched junction bases: 9. This CDR3 contains 17 residues. Germline values: CDR1 SNHLY, CDR2 FYNNEI. The CDR3 DNA reads as TGTGCCAGCAGTGAAGGCGGAGACAGGGGGCTAAGTTCACCCCTCCACTTT. Residues: CASSEGGDRGLSSPLHF.

This clonotype was counted at least ten times. This chain uses TRBV7-9 with TRBJ1-4; D call uncertain. V lost 2 bases and J 5 bases, leaving 9 bases between the germline ends. The CDR3 covers 14 residues. Looked up from germline, CDR1 is SEHNR and CDR2 is FQNEAQ (reference sequence). This CDR3 is CASSLLQQNEKLFF. The DNA for the CDR3 is TGTGCCAGCAGCTTACTACAGCAGAATGAAAAACTGTTTTTT.

In this sample, this clonotype turned up a few times. This rearrangement joins TRBV2 to TRBJ2-7; no firm D call. Trimming removed 2 bases at V and 2 bases at J, with 10 bases between. The CDR3 covers 14 residues. Germline V CDR1 and CDR2: SNHLY, FYNNEI. This CDR3 is CASSELGTAYEQYF. CDR3 bases: TGTGCCAGCAGTGAATTGGGTACAGCCTACGAGCAGTACTTC.

This clonotype was found many times. V is TRBV7-9 and J is TRBJ1-2; the match to TRBD1 covers 7 bases. CDR1 is SEHNR, CDR2 FQNEAQ, per germline (reference sequence). V was pared by 4 bases and J by 8 bases, with 7 bases of the junction left unmatched. The CDR3 runs 13 residues. DNA for the CDR3: TGTGCCAGCAGCTCGACAGGGATGGGGGGCTACACCTTC. Translation: CASSSTGMGGYTF.

The chain combines TRBV24-1 with TRBJ2-5, with 9 bases identical to TRBD1. The V and J ends lost 5 bases and 3 bases, in that order; junction bases with no gene match: 3. The germline gives CDR1 KGHDR, CDR2 SFDVKD. This CDR3 has 14 amino acids. CDR3 loop: CATSVGTGKETQYF. Written as DNA, the CDR3 is TGTGCCACCAGTGTCGGGACAGGGAAAGAGACCCAGTACTTC.

Notes on this clonotype: A junction boundary mismatches the germline segment, possibly from a read error. The V gene is TRBV25-1, the J gene TRBJ2-2, with D uncertain. The CDR3 runs to 12 residues. CDR1 MGHDK and CDR2 SYGVNS come from the germline V gene. For the CDR3, the DNA is TGTGCCAGTAGTGAATACACCAGGGAGCTGTTTTTT. Translated, it gives CASSEYTRELFF.

The chain carries TRBV20-1 and TRBJ1-2; D might be TRBD1 (5 bases). V lost 2 bases and J 8 bases, leaving 18 bases between the germline ends. This CDR3 is built from 14 residues. Germline values: CDR1 DFQATT, CDR2 SNEGSKA (reference sequence). This chain's CDR3 is CSARPGTPKRGYTF. CDR3 DNA sequence: TGCAGTGCTAGACCTGGGACCCCCAAGCGCGGCTACACCTTC.

This clonotype was detected ten times or more. The V gene is TRBV24-1, the J gene TRBJ2-7; no definite D call. Germline V gene data show CDR1 as KGHDR and CDR2 as SFDVKD. The CDR3 is 11 amino acids. The ends were cut back, 2 bases at V and 6 bases at J, with 4 bases in the middle. CDR3 DNA sequence: TGTGCCACCAGTGATTCCGCCGAGCAGTACTTC. Translation gives CATSDSAEQYF.

The table lists this clonotype with many counts. This chain links TRBV15 with TRBJ1-2; TRBD1 is a possible D gene (5 bases). The CDR3 length is 13 residues. Deletions cut 0 bases from V and 4 bases from J, with 6 bases between. Germline V gene data show CDR1 as LNHNV and CDR2 as YYDKDF (reference sequence). The CDR3 loop is CATSRDGGYGYTF. The CDR3 DNA sequence: TGTGCCACCAGCAGAGATGGGGGCTATGGCTACACCTTC.

This clonotype was counted at least ten times. V is TRBV25-1 and J is TRBJ2-5; no definite D call. This CDR3 spans 10 amino acids. V was shortened by 3 bases and J by 7 bases, with 3 bases between the two germline ends. CDR1 and CDR2 from the germline V gene are MGHDK and SYGVNS. The CDR3 nucleotides are TGTGCCAGCAGTGATGGGACCCAGTACTTC. Amino acids: CASSDGTQYF.

This clonotype appeared many times. The chain recombines TRBV10-3 with TRBJ1-2; the D is unclear. Germline loops: CDR1 ENHRY, CDR2 SYGVKD. CDR3 length: 11 residues. Between the trimmed V and J ends, which lost 2 bases and 8 bases, there was a span of 6 bases. DNA for the CDR3: TGTGCCATCAGTGAGGGAGGGGGCTACACCTTC. Protein product: CAISEGGGYTF.